Below, one T cell receptor (beta chain) is given with its context. Its matching antigen is unknown. The J segment lost 7 bases and the V segment lost 4 bases, leaving 10 bases of the junction unmatched. CDR3 length: 17 amino acids. Germline-derived CDR1 and CDR2 are SGHDT and YYEEEE. The data were taken from a study of liver allograft versus peripheral blood T cells. Overall study context: The study compared liver allograft T cell receptor repertoires against peripheral blood repertoires of liver transplant recipients.

Findings and limits, study-wide: Intragraft T cell receptor repertoires of liver allografts were reported to differ from peripheral blood repertoires.

TCRdb reanalysed the reads using MiXCR and keeps one entry per CDR3 protein. The sample carries approximately 5,700 distinct CDR3 sequences, over 15% recorded once. V and J are TRBV5-6 and TRBJ2-1, with 14 bases matching TRBD2. This TCR was recovered from a human patient who had a liver transplant. Some T cells may be the graft donor's. CDR3 protein: CASSVILTSGGGNEQFF. The CDR3 DNA reads as TGTGCCAGCAGCGTTATCCTGACTAGCGGGGGGGGGAATGAGCAGTTCTTC.